These T cell receptor beta chains were read from a single sample in a study of cytomegalovirus exposure and HLA in healthy donors. TCRdb's copy holds only in-frame clones and misses some; the assay was immunoSEQ multiplex PCR. The table has about 120,000 clones, roughly 89% seen once. Sequences were obtained from PBMCs. The source of these receptors is a woman aged 18-30 years in good health and CMV-seronegative. The CDR3 runs from the conserved cysteine through the conserved F or W. D genes are given only for firm matches. The size field is filled for only some rows; it gives once, few, many or a size class.

v_gene: TRBV5-1; d_gene: NA; abundance: NA; j_gene: TRBJ2-1; CDR3aa: CASRSGGPNNEQFF; CDR3nt: TGCGCCAGCAGATCAGGAGGTCCAAACAATGAGCAGTTCTTC
v_gene: TRBV28; d_gene: TRBD1; abundance: NA; j_gene: TRBJ1-2; CDR3aa: CASSLGQGVINYGYTF; CDR3nt: TGTGCCAGCAGTTTAGGACAGGGGGTTATCAACTATGGCTACACCTTC
v_gene: TRBV9; d_gene: TRBD2; abundance: NA; j_gene: TRBJ2-1; CDR3aa: CASSPWTSGGAREQFF; CDR3nt: TGTGCCAGCAGCCCTTGGACTAGCGGGGGGGCCCGTGAGCAGTTCTTC
v_gene: TRBV28; d_gene: NA; abundance: NA; j_gene: TRBJ1-2; CDR3aa: CASSFQRQGGNYGYTF; CDR3nt: TGTGCCAGCAGTTTTCAGAGGCAGGGAGGTAACTATGGCTACACCTTC
v_gene: TRBV11-3; d_gene: TRBD2; abundance: NA; j_gene: TRBJ2-3; CDR3aa: CASSLAGGGHTDTQYF; CDR3nt: TGTGCCAGCAGCTTAGCCGGGGGGGGCCACACAGATACGCAGTATTTT
v_gene: TRBV5-1; d_gene: TRBD2; abundance: NA; j_gene: TRBJ2-3; CDR3aa: CASTHRGLAGGTDTQYF; CDR3nt: TGCGCCAGCACCCACCGCGGACTAGCGGGGGGCACAGATACGCAGTATTTT
v_gene: TRBV10-3; d_gene: TRBD2; abundance: NA; j_gene: TRBJ2-1; CDR3aa: CAITPGLAGRNEQFF; CDR3nt: TGTGCCATCACCCCGGGACTAGCGGGTAGGAATGAGCAGTTCTTC
v_gene: TRBV6-5; d_gene: NA; abundance: NA; j_gene: TRBJ1-5; CDR3aa: CASSPEGSRNQPQHF; CDR3nt: TGTGCCAGCAGCCCGGAGGGGTCCAGGAATCAGCCCCAGCATTTT
v_gene: TRBV9; d_gene: NA; abundance: NA; j_gene: TRBJ2-3; CDR3aa: CASSVSLRGDTQYF; CDR3nt: TGTGCCAGCAGCGTGAGCCTTAGGGGGGATACGCAGTATTTT
v_gene: TRBV9; d_gene: TRBD1; abundance: NA; j_gene: TRBJ1-4; CDR3aa: CASSVEGQPSEKLFF; CDR3nt: TGTGCCAGCAGCGTAGAGGGACAGCCTTCTGAAAAACTGTTTTTT
v_gene: TRBV7-2; d_gene: TRBD1; abundance: NA; j_gene: TRBJ1-5; CDR3aa: CASRGQGQSNQPQHF; CDR3nt: TGTGCCAGCCGGGGACAGGGCCAGTCCAATCAGCCCCAGCATTTT
v_gene: TRBV5-1; d_gene: NA; abundance: NA; j_gene: TRBJ2-5; CDR3aa: CASSLVTDSSRTQYF; CDR3nt: TGCGCCAGCAGCTTGGTCACCGACTCGTCCAGGACCCAGTACTTC
v_gene: TRBV18; d_gene: TRBD2; abundance: NA; j_gene: TRBJ2-5; CDR3aa: CASSPGTKETQYF; CDR3nt: TGTGCCAGCTCACCCGGGACTAAAGAGACCCAGTACTTC
v_gene: TRBV7-9; d_gene: NA; abundance: few; j_gene: TRBJ1-6; CDR3aa: CASRHRERVGSPLHF; CDR3nt: TGTGCCAGCAGACACAGAGAGAGGGTCGGATCACCCCTCCACTTT
v_gene: TRBV10-3; d_gene: NA; abundance: NA; j_gene: TRBJ1-1; CDR3aa: CAMSGQNTEAFF; CDR3nt: TGTGCCATGTCGGGACAAAACACTGAAGCTTTCTTT
v_gene: TRBV7-9; d_gene: TRBD1; abundance: NA; j_gene: TRBJ2-1; CDR3aa: CASSRTGGNEQFF; CDR3nt: TGTGCCAGCAGCCGGACAGGGGGAAATGAGCAGTTCTTC
v_gene: TRBV4-3; d_gene: TRBD2; abundance: NA; j_gene: TRBJ2-3; CDR3aa: CASSQGLAGDTSTDTQYF; CDR3nt: TGCGCCAGCAGCCAAGGACTAGCGGGGGATACTAGCACAGATACGCAGTATTTT
v_gene: TRBV10-2; d_gene: TRBD2; abundance: NA; j_gene: TRBJ2-1; CDR3aa: CASSESAPGLAGAGEQFF; CDR3nt: TGCGCCAGCAGTGAGTCGGCACCGGGACTAGCGGGAGCGGGGGAGCAGTTCTTC
v_gene: TRBV30; d_gene: NA; abundance: NA; j_gene: TRBJ1-1; CDR3aa: CAWSENHRVATEAFF; CDR3nt: TGTGCCTGGAGTGAAAACCACAGGGTGGCCACTGAAGCTTTCTTT
v_gene: TRBV30; d_gene: NA; abundance: NA; j_gene: TRBJ1-4; CDR3aa: CAWSVEWGDEKLFF; CDR3nt: TGTGCCTGGAGTGTAGAATGGGGGGATGAAAAACTGTTTTTT
v_gene: TRBV15; d_gene: NA; abundance: once; j_gene: TRBJ2-7; CDR3aa: CATSREGSLRGEQYF; CDR3nt: TGTGCCACCAGCAGGGAAGGTTCATTACGAGGGGAGCAGTACTTC
v_gene: TRBV5-1; d_gene: NA; abundance: NA; j_gene: TRBJ1-2; CDR3aa: CASSSTTTLTGNRGGYTF; CDR3nt: TGCGCCAGCAGCTCTACCACCACCCTAACGGGGAATCGGGGTGGCTACACCTTC
v_gene: TRBV7-2; d_gene: NA; abundance: NA; j_gene: TRBJ2-7; CDR3aa: CASSPGGNVYEQYF; CDR3nt: TGTGCCAGCAGCCCCGGAGGGAACGTATACGAGCAGTACTTC
v_gene: TRBV28; d_gene: NA; abundance: NA; j_gene: TRBJ2-7; CDR3aa: CASSPLGGSSYEQYF; CDR3nt: TGTGCCAGCAGCCCCTTAGGGGGAAGCTCCTACGAGCAGTACTTC
v_gene: TRBV15; d_gene: NA; abundance: NA; j_gene: TRBJ2-7; CDR3aa: CATSPGRGSSYEQYF; CDR3nt: TGTGCCACCAGCCCGGGACGGGGGAGCTCCTACGAGCAGTACTTC
v_gene: TRBV7-9; d_gene: NA; abundance: NA; j_gene: TRBJ2-1; CDR3aa: CASSQEGRMAYNEQFF; CDR3nt: TGTGCCAGCAGCCAAGAAGGGAGGATGGCCTACAATGAGCAGTTCTTC